The rows below give T cell receptor beta chains drawn from one sample of a study of cytomegalovirus exposure and HLA in healthy donors. The method was immunoSEQ multiplex PCR; TCRdb's version includes in-frame clones alone and lacks a portion of them. The sample consists of under 200,000 clones, 60% to 80% of them appearing once. The sequenced material came from PBMCs. All receptors come from a woman in her 40s in good health and CMV-seropositive. The conserved cysteine and the conserved F or W are not part of the CDR3 here. A D gene is named only where the DNA matches it firmly.

d_gene	v_gene	j_gene	CDR3aa
-	TRBV11-3	TRBJ1-1	ASSLNPPPKGEAF
TRBD2	TRBV29-1	TRBJ2-5	SVPLAGTVETQY
TRBD1	TRBV7-2	TRBJ1-1	ASSLQGARLVTEAF
TRBD1	TRBV15	TRBJ2-1	ATSRGTGTYEQF
-	TRBV4-2	TRBJ2-1	ASSLETAGTGNEQF
TRBD1	TRBV6-5	TRBJ1-1	ASHRTGGGNTEAF
TRBD1	TRBV10-3	TRBJ1-1	AIQPGQGATEAF
-	TRBV7-9	TRBJ2-5	ASGTGFQETQY
TRBD2	TRBV2	TRBJ2-1	ASRLAGVESEQF
-	TRBV7-2	TRBJ2-1	ASRQHGGNEQF
TRBD1	TRBV5-5	TRBJ2-7	ASRLPDRADILSSYEQY
TRBD1	TRBV19	TRBJ2-5	ASSMRGPGRETQY
TRBD2	TRBV7-9	TRBJ2-7	ASGTSSGRARSGYEQY
-	TRBV5-1	TRBJ1-1	ASSLAAGMNTEAF
TRBD2	TRBV10-2	TRBJ2-7	ASRSAGSSYEQY
-	TRBV19	TRBJ1-1	ASSSPGLRTEAF
-	TRBV19	TRBJ1-4	ASSNSMVRDEKLF
-	TRBV11-2	TRBJ1-1	ASSFTSGGAF
-	TRBV2	TRBJ1-6	ASSEYKGLSSYNSPLH
TRBD2	TRBV7-2	TRBJ2-7	ASSSGGRAGEQY